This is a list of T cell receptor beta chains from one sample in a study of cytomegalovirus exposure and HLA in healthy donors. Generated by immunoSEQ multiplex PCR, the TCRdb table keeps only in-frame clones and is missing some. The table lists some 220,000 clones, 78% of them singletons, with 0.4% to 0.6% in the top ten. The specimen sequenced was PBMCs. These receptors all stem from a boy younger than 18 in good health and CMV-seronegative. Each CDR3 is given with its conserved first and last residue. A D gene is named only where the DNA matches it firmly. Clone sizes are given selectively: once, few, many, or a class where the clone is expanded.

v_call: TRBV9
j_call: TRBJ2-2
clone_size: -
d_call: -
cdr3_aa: CASSPRGVNTGELFF
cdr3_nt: TGTGCCAGCAGCCCCAGGGGAGTCAACACCGGGGAGCTGTTTTTT

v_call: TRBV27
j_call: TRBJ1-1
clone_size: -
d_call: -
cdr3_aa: CASRVGGKTEAFF
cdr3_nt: TGTGCCAGCAGAGTTGGGGGGAAGACTGAAGCTTTCTTT

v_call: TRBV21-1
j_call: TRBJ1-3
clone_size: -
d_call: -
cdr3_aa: CASRHRQELNTIYF
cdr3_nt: TGTGCCAGCAGACACCGACAGGAATTGAACACCATATATTTT

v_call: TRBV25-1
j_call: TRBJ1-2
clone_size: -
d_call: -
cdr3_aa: CASNGFYGYTF
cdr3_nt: TGTGCCAGCAACGGGTTCTATGGCTACACCTTC

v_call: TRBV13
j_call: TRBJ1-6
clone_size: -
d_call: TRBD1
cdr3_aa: CASSMISGGQGAGPLHF
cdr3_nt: TGTGCCAGCAGCATGATATCTGGGGGACAGGGCGCAGGACCCCTCCACTTT

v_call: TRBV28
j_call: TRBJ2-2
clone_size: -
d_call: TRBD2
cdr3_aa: CASSFELAGGTGELFF
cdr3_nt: TGTGCCAGCAGTTTTGAGCTAGCGGGAGGTACCGGGGAGCTGTTTTTT

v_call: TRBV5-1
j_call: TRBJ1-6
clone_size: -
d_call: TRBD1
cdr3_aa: CASSLAGGQGDSPLHF
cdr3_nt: TGCGCCAGCAGCTTGGCCGGGGGACAGGGTGATTCACCCCTCCACTTT

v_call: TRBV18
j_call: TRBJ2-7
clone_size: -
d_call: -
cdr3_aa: CASSPPYSSPEQYF
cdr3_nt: TGTGCCAGCTCACCACCGTACAGTAGTCCCGAGCAGTACTTC

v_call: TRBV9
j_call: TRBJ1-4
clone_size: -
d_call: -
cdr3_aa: CASQAGDEKLFF
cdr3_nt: TGTGCCAGCCAGGCGGGGGATGAAAAGCTGTTTTTT

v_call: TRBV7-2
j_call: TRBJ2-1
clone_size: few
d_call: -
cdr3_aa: CASRDSPGVEYNEQFF
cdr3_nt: TGTGCCAGCAGAGATTCGCCCGGGGTTGAGTACAATGAGCAGTTCTTC

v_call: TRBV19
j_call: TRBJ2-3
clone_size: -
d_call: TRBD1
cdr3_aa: CASSRQGSTDTQYF
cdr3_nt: TGTGCCAGTAGTAGACAGGGGAGCACAGATACGCAGTATTTT

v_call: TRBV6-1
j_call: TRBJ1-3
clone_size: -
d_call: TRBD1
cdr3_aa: CASTWDSLDTIYF
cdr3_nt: TGTGCCAGCACCTGGGACAGCCTAGACACCATATATTTT

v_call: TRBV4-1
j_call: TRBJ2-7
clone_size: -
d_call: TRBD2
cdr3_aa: CASSLGLADVLLPYEQYF
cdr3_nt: TGCGCCAGCAGCCTTGGACTAGCGGACGTCTTGCTCCCCTACGAGCAGTACTTC

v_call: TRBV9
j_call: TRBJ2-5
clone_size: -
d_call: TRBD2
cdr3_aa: CASGTSGGQETQYF
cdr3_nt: TGTGCCAGCGGGACTAGCGGGGGACAAGAGACCCAGTACTTC

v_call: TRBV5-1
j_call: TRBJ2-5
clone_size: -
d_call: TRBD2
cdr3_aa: CASSLQLAEETQYF
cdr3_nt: TGCGCCAGCAGCTTACAGCTAGCGGAAGAGACCCAGTACTTC

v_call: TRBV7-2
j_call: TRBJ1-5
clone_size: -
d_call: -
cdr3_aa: CASSPRTGNQPQHF
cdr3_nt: TGTGCCAGCAGCCCTCGGACGGGGAATCAGCCCCAGCATTTT

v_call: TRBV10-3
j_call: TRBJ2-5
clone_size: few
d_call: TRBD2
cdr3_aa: CAISPRGETQYF
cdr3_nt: TGTGCCATCAGCCCGCGGGGGGAGACCCAGTACTTC

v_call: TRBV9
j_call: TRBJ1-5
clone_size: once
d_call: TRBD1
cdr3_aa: CASSVGTGEAQPQHF
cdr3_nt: TGTGCCAGCAGCGTCGGGACAGGGGAGGCTCAGCCCCAGCATTTT

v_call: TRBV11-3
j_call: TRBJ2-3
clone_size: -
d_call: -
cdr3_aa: CASSLVSLSADTQYF
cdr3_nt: TGTGCCAGCAGCTTAGTTTCTTTGTCGGCAGATACGCAGTATTTT

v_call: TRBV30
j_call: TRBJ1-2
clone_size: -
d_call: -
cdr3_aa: CAWSRDRPASNYGYTF
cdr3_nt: TGTGCCTGGAGTCGCGACAGGCCGGCGAGTAACTATGGCTACACCTTC

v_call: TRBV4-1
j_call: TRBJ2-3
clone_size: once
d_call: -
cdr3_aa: CASSLQPRDTQYF
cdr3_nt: TGCGCCAGCAGCCTCCAGCCGCGGGATACGCAGTATTTT

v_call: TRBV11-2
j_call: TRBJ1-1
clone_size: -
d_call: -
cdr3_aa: CASSLAGAHTEAFF
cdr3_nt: TGTGCCAGCTCCCTGGCAGGGGCACACACTGAAGCTTTCTTT

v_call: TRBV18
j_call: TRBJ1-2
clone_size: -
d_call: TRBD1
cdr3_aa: CASSGQGTNYGYTF
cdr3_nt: TGTGCCAGCTCAGGACAGGGTACGAACTATGGCTACACCTTC

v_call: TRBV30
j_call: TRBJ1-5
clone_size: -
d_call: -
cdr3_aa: CAGGRGGQPQHF
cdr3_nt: TGTGCCGGGGGGCGGGGGGGACAGCCCCAGCATTTT

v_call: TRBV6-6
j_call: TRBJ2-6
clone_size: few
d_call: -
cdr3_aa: CASTTSGANVLTF
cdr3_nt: TGTGCCAGCACTACCTCTGGGGCCAACGTCCTGACTTTC

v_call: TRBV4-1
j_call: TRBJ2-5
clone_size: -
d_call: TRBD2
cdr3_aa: CASSQDYRLAGGRETQYF
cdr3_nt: TGCGCCAGCAGCCAAGATTATAGACTAGCGGGGGGGCGAGAGACCCAGTACTTC

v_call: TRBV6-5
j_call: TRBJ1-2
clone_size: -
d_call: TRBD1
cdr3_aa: CASSGTANYGYTF
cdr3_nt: TGTGCCAGCAGTGGGACAGCTAACTATGGCTACACCTTC

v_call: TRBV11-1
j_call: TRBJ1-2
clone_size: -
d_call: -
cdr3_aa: CASRKSRGAEGNYGYTF
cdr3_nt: TGTGCCAGCAGGAAGTCCAGGGGTGCAGAAGGGAACTATGGCTACACCTTC

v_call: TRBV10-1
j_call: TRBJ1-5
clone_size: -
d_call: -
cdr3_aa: CASSELGNNQPQHF
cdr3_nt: TGCGCCAGCAGTGAATTGGGCAACAATCAGCCCCAGCATTTT

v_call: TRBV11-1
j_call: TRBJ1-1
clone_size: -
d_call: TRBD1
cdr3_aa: CASSPDRGTAFF
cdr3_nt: TGTGCCAGCAGCCCAGACAGGGGGACAGCTTTCTTT

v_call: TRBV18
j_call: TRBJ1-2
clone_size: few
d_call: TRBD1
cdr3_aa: CASLSGTDIFYGYTF
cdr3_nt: TGTGCCAGTCTCTCCGGGACAGATATTTTCTATGGCTACACCTTC

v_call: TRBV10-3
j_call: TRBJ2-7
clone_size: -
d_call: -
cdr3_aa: CATRTAEGDEQYF
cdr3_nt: TGTGCCACTCGGACAGCCGAAGGGGACGAGCAGTACTTC

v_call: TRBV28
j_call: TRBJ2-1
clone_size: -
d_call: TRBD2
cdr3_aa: CASSLSLAGNNEQFF
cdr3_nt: TGTGCCAGCAGTTTATCACTAGCGGGGAACAATGAGCAGTTCTTC

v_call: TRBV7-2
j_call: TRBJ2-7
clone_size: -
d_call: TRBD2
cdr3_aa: CASSLIDLAVGPGQYF
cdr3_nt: TGTGCCAGCAGCTTAATAGATCTAGCGGTCGGGCCCGGGCAGTACTTC

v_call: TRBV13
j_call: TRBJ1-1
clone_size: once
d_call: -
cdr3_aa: CASSLGQVGNTEAFF
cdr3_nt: TGTGCCAGCAGCTTAGGGCAGGTCGGGAACACTGAAGCTTTCTTT

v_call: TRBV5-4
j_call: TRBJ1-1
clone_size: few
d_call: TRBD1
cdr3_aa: CASSLGRQGQGKGAFF
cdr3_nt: TGTGCCAGCAGCTTGGGACGTCAGGGACAGGGCAAAGGGGCTTTCTTT

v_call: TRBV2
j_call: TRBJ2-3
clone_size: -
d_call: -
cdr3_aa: CASSAVTDTQYF
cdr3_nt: TGTGCCAGCAGTGCCGTGACAGATACGCAGTATTTT

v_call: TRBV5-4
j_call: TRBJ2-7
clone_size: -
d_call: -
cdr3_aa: CASSLLPYYEQYF
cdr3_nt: TGTGCCAGCAGCTTGCTTCCCTACTACGAGCAGTACTTC

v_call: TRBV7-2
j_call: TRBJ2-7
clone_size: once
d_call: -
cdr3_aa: CASSLRGGTYEQYF
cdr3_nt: TGTGCCAGCAGCTTAAGGGGCGGTACCTACGAGCAGTACTTC

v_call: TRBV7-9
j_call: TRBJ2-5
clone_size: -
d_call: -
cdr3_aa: CAISRETQYF
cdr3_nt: TGTGCCATTTCACGGGAGACCCAGTACTTC

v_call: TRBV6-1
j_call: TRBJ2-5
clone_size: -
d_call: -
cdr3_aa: CASSEVYFGETQYF
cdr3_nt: TGTGCCAGCAGTGAAGTATATTTCGGGGAGACCCAGTACTTC

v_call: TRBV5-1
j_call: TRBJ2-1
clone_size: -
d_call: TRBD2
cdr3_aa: CASSLGLAGGSYNEQFF
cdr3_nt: TGCGCCAGCAGCCTCGGACTAGCGGGAGGCTCCTACAATGAGCAGTTCTTC

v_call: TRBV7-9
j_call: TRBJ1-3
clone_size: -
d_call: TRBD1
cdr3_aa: CATSGQGIRGNTIYF
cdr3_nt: TGTGCCACCTCCGGACAGGGAATCCGCGGAAACACCATATATTTT

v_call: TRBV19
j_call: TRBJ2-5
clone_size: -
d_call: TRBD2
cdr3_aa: CASSARGGVRTQYF
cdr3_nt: TGTGCCAGTAGTGCAAGGGGAGGGGTCAGAACCCAGTACTTC

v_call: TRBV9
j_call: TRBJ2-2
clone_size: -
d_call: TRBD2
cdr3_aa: CASSVYPSGGPRTGELFF
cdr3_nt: TGTGCCAGCAGCGTATACCCTAGCGGGGGGCCACGTACCGGGGAGCTGTTTTTT

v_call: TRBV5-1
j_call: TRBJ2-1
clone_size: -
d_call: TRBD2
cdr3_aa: CASSLGLAGGLFNEQFF
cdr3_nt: TGCGCCAGCAGCTTGGGGCTAGCGGGGGGGCTCTTCAATGAGCAGTTCTTC

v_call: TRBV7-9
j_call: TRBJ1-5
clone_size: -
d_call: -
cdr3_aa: CASSLSANQPQHF
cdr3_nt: TGTGCCAGCAGCTTGAGTGCGAATCAGCCCCAGCATTTT

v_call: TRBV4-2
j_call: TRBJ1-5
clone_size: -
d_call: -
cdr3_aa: CASSQVDGGDSNQPQHF
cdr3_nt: TGTGCCAGCAGCCAAGTGGACGGGGGGGATAGCAATCAGCCCCAGCATTTT

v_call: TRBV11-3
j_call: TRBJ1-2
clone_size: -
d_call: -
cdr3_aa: CASSPDWSGGYTF
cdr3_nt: TGTGCCAGCAGCCCTGACTGGTCTGGTGGCTACACCTTC

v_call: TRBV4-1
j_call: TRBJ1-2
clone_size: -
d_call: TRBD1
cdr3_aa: CASSRNQGADAYGYTF
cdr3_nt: TGCGCCAGCAGTCGGAACCAGGGGGCGGACGCCTATGGCTACACCTTC

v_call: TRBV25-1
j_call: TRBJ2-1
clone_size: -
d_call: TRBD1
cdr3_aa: CASSEKTGTEDYNEQFF
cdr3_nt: TGTGCCAGCAGTGAAAAAACGGGGACAGAAGACTACAATGAGCAGTTCTTC

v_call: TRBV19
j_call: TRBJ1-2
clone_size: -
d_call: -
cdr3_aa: CASSTGAAGDYTF
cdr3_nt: TGTGCCAGTAGTACAGGGGCAGCCGGTGACTACACCTTC

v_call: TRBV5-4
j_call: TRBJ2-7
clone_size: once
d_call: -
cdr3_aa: CASSLAGGPAYEQYF
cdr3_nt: TGTGCCAGCAGCTTGGCGGGGGGCCCTGCCTACGAGCAGTACTTC

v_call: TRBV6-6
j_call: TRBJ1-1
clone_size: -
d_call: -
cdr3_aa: CASSYSAGLGPEAFF
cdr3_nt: TGTGCCAGCAGTTACTCGGCAGGGTTAGGACCTGAAGCTTTCTTT

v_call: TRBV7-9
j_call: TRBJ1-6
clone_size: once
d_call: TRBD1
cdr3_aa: CASSLDRGQSPLHF
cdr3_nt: TGTGCCAGCAGCTTAGACAGGGGGCAATCACCCCTCCACTTT

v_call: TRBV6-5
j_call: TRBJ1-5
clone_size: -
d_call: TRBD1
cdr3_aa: CASQTGDGQPQHF
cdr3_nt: TGTGCCTCTCAGACAGGGGATGGGCAGCCCCAGCATTTT

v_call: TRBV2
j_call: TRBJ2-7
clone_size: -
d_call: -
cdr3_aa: CASSVQSGTYEQYF
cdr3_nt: TGTGCCAGCAGTGTTCAAAGCGGAACTTACGAGCAGTACTTC

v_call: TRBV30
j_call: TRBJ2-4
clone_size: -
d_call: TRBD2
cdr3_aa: CAWIGLAATYLAKNIQYF
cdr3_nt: TGTGCCTGGATAGGACTAGCGGCCACCTACTTAGCCAAAAACATTCAGTACTTC

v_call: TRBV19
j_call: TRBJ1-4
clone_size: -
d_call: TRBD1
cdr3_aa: CASYLTGEDEKLFF
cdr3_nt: TGTGCCAGTTATCTGACAGGGGAAGATGAAAAACTGTTTTTT